The rows below give T cell receptor beta chains drawn from one sample of a study of blood T cell repertoires in COVID-19. Profiled with immunoSEQ multiplex PCR; TCRdb holds only in-frame clones, not every one. The table shows hundreds of thousands of clones, with 84% occurring only once. What was sequenced was peripheral blood. Receptors were obtained from a human donor in a cohort sampled during active COVID-19. Each CDR3 is given with its conserved first and last residue. D genes are given only for firm matches. Expanded clones are given a class, and other clones once, few, many or no size at all.

v_gene	abundance	j_gene	d_gene	CDR3nt	CDR3aa
TRBV28	once	TRBJ1-3	.	TGTGCCAGCAGTTCGGGACAAAACTCAGCGGGAAACACCATATATTTT	CASSSGQNSAGNTIYF
TRBV19	few	TRBJ1-4	.	TGTGCCAGTAGTGTCGGGGATGGAAAACTGTTTTTT	CASSVGDGKLFF
TRBV23-1	.	TRBJ2-7	TRBD1	TGCGCCAGCACCCCTCCCGGGACAGGGCCCTACGAGCAGTACTTC	CASTPPGTGPYEQYF
TRBV5-4	many	TRBJ2-7	TRBD1	TGTGCCAGCAGCTTGAGGGACAGGAGCAACGAGCAGTACTTC	CASSLRDRSNEQYF
TRBV28	once	TRBJ1-4	.	TGTGCCAGCACGGGGAGGACTAATGAAAAACTGTTTTTT	CASTGRTNEKLFF
TRBV18	once	TRBJ2-5	TRBD2	TGTGCCAGCTCACCACAGACACTAGCGGGAGGGGGAGAGACCCAGTACTTC	CASSPQTLAGGGETQYF
TRBV19	.	TRBJ2-2	.	TGTGCCAGTAGGGGCAAGGTTGACACCGGGGAGCTGTTTTTT	CASRGKVDTGELFF
TRBV28	.	TRBJ1-2	.	TGTGCCAGCAGTTTGAGGCCGGGGGGCTACACCTTC	CASSLRPGGYTF
TRBV19	once	TRBJ2-4	.	TGTGCCAGTAGTACCTACGGGACTTTTAACATTCAGTACTTC	CASSTYGTFNIQYF
TRBV6-1	.	TRBJ1-2	TRBD1	TGTGCCAGCAGTGAAGCTTTTGGGACAGACTATGGCTACACCTTC	CASSEAFGTDYGYTF
TRBV28	.	TRBJ1-1	.	TGTGCCAGCAGTTTATCTAAGACCAGGGCTTTCTTT	CASSLSKTRAFF
TRBV5-1	.	TRBJ2-5	TRBD1	TGCGCCAGCAGCTTGACAGGGGGCCAAGAGACCCAGTACTTC	CASSLTGGQETQYF
TRBV2	medium-sized	TRBJ1-2	.	TGTGCCAGCAGTGAAGCGAACTATATAGGAGGCTACACCTTC	CASSEANYIGGYTF
TRBV7-2	.	TRBJ2-4	.	TGTGCCAGCAGCTCCATACCGGACTCGGCCAAAAACATTCAGTACTTC	CASSSIPDSAKNIQYF
TRBV7-3	once	TRBJ2-5	TRBD1	TGTGCCAGCAGCCCAGGGACAGGGAACAAAGAGACCCAGTACTTC	CASSPGTGNKETQYF
TRBV15	.	TRBJ1-2	.	TGTGCCACCAGCAGAGTACAACCTAACTATGGCTACACCTTC	CATSRVQPNYGYTF
TRBV4-2	.	TRBJ2-3	.	TGTGCCAGCAGCCAAGCCACAGGCACAGATACGCAGTATTTT	CASSQATGTDTQYF
TRBV28	.	TRBJ1-4	.	TGTGCCAGCAGTCAGGGGTTCCGGGGTGAAAAACTGTTTTTT	CASSQGFRGEKLFF
TRBV29-1	.	TRBJ2-5	.	TGCAGCGTTGAAAGCCAGGGTGAGACCCAGTACTTC	CSVESQGETQYF
TRBV5-1	.	TRBJ2-7	.	TGCGCCAGCAGCTTGGAGCTGGTGCCCTACGAGCAGTACTTC	CASSLELVPYEQYF
TRBV7-9	.	TRBJ1-5	TRBD1	TGTGCCAGCACCGCTACAGGGGGCCCTAGCAATCAGCCCCAGCATTTT	CASTATGGPSNQPQHF
TRBV5-4	.	TRBJ1-1	.	TGTGCCAGCAGCTTCGGGAACACTGAAGCTTTCTTT	CASSFGNTEAFF
TRBV21-1	.	TRBJ2-7	.	TGTGCCCGCGGACAGGGAGCTCGACAGTACTTC	CARGQGARQYF
TRBV7-7	.	TRBJ1-5	.	TGTGCTAGTGACTCAAATTGGGACTGCGCCGCTTATAGCAATCAGCCCCAGCATTTT	CASDSNWDCAAYSNQPQHF
TRBV4-1	.	TRBJ1-1	TRBD1	TGCGCCAGCAGCCGCCCCGGACAGGGAAGCACTGAAGCTTTCTTT	CASSRPGQGSTEAFF
TRBV18	.	TRBJ2-1	.	TGTGCCAGCTCACCATGGGGGGACTTGGGGAATGAGCAGTTCTTC	CASSPWGDLGNEQFF
TRBV2	few	TRBJ1-2	TRBD1	TGTGCCAGGGGACAGGGGGGCCATGGCTACACCTTC	CARGQGGHGYTF
TRBV2	once	TRBJ2-3	TRBD1	TGTGCCAGCAGTGCGGACAGGGGGCTGGATACGCAGTATTTT	CASSADRGLDTQYF
TRBV23-1	.	TRBJ1-1	.	TGCGCCAGCAGTCAGGGTCAGGTAGAAGCTTTCTTT	CASSQGQVEAFF
TRBV5-1	.	TRBJ1-6	TRBD1	TGCGCCAGCAGCACGGGACAGCTTAATTCACCCCTCCACTTT	CASSTGQLNSPLHF
TRBV20-1	.	TRBJ1-1	.	TGCAGTGCCCCCCGTAACACTGAAGCTTTCTTT	CSAPRNTEAFF
TRBV11-2	.	TRBJ2-3	.	TGTGCCAGCAGCTTAGATTTCGGGTTTACAGATACGCAGTATTTT	CASSLDFGFTDTQYF
TRBV7-6	.	TRBJ2-3	TRBD2	TGTGCCAGCAGCCAGGGACTAGATATCACAGATACGCAGTATTTT	CASSQGLDITDTQYF
TRBV5-1	.	TRBJ2-3	TRBD2	TGCGCCAGCAGCTCGCAGCGCGGGGGGGCCGGAGATACGCAGTATTTT	CASSSQRGGAGDTQYF
TRBV7-8	few	TRBJ1-3	.	TGTGCCAGCAGCTTATTTGGGTACGGCGGACTCAGCTCTGGAAACACCATATATTTT	CASSLFGYGGLSSGNTIYF
TRBV9	.	TRBJ1-4	.	TGTGCCAGCAGCGTATCCCGTAGACAGGAAAAACTGTTTTTT	CASSVSRRQEKLFF
TRBV6-2/TRBV6-3	.	TRBJ1-5	.	TGTGCCAGCAGTTCCCCGGTATGGGCAGTCAAAAGTCATCAGCCCCAGCATTTT	CASSSPVWAVKSHQPQHF
TRBV7-9	.	TRBJ2-2	.	TGTGCCAGCAGCTTAGGGTCAGGTTTGAACACCGGGGAGCTGTTTTTT	CASSLGSGLNTGELFF
TRBV11-2	.	TRBJ2-1	TRBD2	TGTGCCAGCAGCCCCCTTGCGGGGGCCTACAATGAGCAGTTCTTC	CASSPLAGAYNEQFF
TRBV5-1	.	TRBJ2-5	.	TGCGCCAGCAGCTTGGTGGAGGGCCCGGGGACCCAGTACTTC	CASSLVEGPGTQYF
TRBV27	.	TRBJ2-1	.	TGTGCCAGCAGTTCGGAGTGGCGCCTCTACAATGAGCAGTTCTTC	CASSSEWRLYNEQFF
TRBV29-1	.	TRBJ2-7	TRBD1	TGCAGCGTTCACCCGGGACAGGGATACGAGCAGTACTTC	CSVHPGQGYEQYF
TRBV4-2	.	TRBJ1-2	.	TGTGCCAGCAGCCAAGATAATAGGCAGGGGAATGGCTACACCTTC	CASSQDNRQGNGYTF
TRBV24-1	.	TRBJ2-1	TRBD1	TGTGCCACCATGTTAACTGGACAGGGATACAATGAGCAGTTCTTC	CATMLTGQGYNEQFF
TRBV5-1	.	TRBJ2-3	TRBD1	TGCGCCAGCAGTGAACAGGGGAGCACAGATACGCAGTATTTT	CASSEQGSTDTQYF
TRBV11-2	.	TRBJ1-2	.	TGTGCCAGCAGCTTAGCGGCTAACTATGGCTACACCTTC	CASSLAANYGYTF
TRBV2	.	TRBJ1-5	TRBD1	TGTGCCAGCAGTGGACAGGGCGTGTGGCAGCCCCAGCATTTT	CASSGQGVWQPQHF
TRBV3-1/TRBV3-2	.	TRBJ2-1	TRBD2	TGTGCCAGCAGCCAAGATGGTTCGGCGGGGGGATACAATGAGCAGTTCTTC	CASSQDGSAGGYNEQFF